Presented here are 29 T cell receptor beta chains from one specimen sequenced in a study of T cells in narcolepsy. This table comes from immunoSEQ multiplex PCR, and its TCRdb copy is limited to in-frame clones, with some not included. The table has about 40,000 clones, approximately 85% seen once; the top ten hold roughly 1.6%. The specimen sequenced was CD45RA- memory CD4+ T cells from PBMCs. Receptor source: a human donor with narcolepsy.

The rearrangement links TRBV27 to TRBJ2-1; either TRBD1 or TRBD2 may fit D (5 bases each). Per the germline V gene, CDR1 is MNHEY and CDR2 is SMNVEV (reference sequence). This CDR3 contains 16 residues. The V and J ends lost 6 bases and 0 bases respectively, with 15 bases between them. CDR3 loop: CASSPRGTNSYNEQFF. The CDR3 nucleotides read TGTGCCAGCAGCCCCCGAGGGACCAACTCCTACAATGAGCAGTTCTTC.

Notes on this clone: One end of the junction fails to match germline, which may point to a read error. The rearrangement joins TRBV6-1 to TRBJ1-2, with D maybe TRBD1 (5 bases). This CDR3 contains 13 residues. Germline loops: CDR1 MNHNS, CDR2 SASEGT. The CDR3 DNA reads as TGTGCCAGCAGTGAAGCGCTGAGGGGACCTGAGGCCTTC. Its translation: CASSEALRGPEAF.

The rearrangement links TRBV10-2 to TRBJ2-2; 9 bases align to TRBD2. The CDR3 extends over 15 amino acids. V shed 7 bases, J shed 2 bases, and the junction held 5 bases outside the gene matches. The germline V gene has CDR1 WSHSY and CDR2 SAAADI. The DNA for the CDR3 is TGCGCCAGCAAGGGCGGGGGGGAAAACACCGGGGAGCTGTTTTTT. Encoded protein: CASKGGGENTGELFF.

The DNA of the CDR3 is TGTGCCAGCTCATCAACCCTCGACGGATACGAGCAGTACTTC. Translation: CASSSTLDGYEQYF. V and J are TRBV18 and TRBJ2-5; D gene uncertain. TRBJ2-7 matches the DNA end more closely, so the J call is doubtful. CDR1 is KGHSH, CDR2 LQKENI, per germline. There are 14 residues in the CDR3.

The rearrangement links TRBV7-6 to TRBJ2-1; TRBD1 agrees at 11 bases. Unmatched junction bases numbered 14, after V lost 6 bases and J lost 10 bases. This CDR3 is 16 amino acids long. Germline-derived CDR1 and CDR2 are SGHVS and FNYEAQ. The CDR3 nucleotides are TGTGCCAGCAGACGGACAGGGGGCGCCCCCAGTTCCGAGCAGTTCTTC. The encoded protein is CASRRTGGAPSSEQFF.

The chain links TRBV4-3 to TRBJ2-5; 9 bases align to TRBD2. The V segment lost 1 base and the J segment 2 bases; nucleotides outside the gene matches: 8. Germline assignment: CDR1 LGHNA and CDR2 YSLEER. The CDR3 spans 17 residues. CDR3 sequence: CASSQGLAGSSQETQYF. Written as DNA, the CDR3 is TGCGCCAGCAGCCAAGGGCTAGCGGGGAGTAGTCAAGAGACCCAGTACTTC.

This clone was observed once. In nucleotides, the CDR3 is TGTGCCAGCACCGCCGCCCTCGGGGCGGGTTCACCCCTCCACTTT. It translates to CASTAALGAGSPLHF. The V and J genes are TRBV28 and TRBJ1-6, with a possible D match to TRBD1 (5 bases). The CDR3 is 15 amino acids. With 7 bases removed from V and 9 bases from J, the gap between germline ends came to 19 bases. CDR1 MDHEN and CDR2 SYDVKM come from the germline V gene.

The rearrangement uses TRBV7-2 and TRBJ2-3; D may correspond to TRBD1 or TRBD2 (5 bases each). Trimming pared 5 bases from V and 5 bases from J, leaving 14 bases between. This CDR3 spans 14 amino acids. From germline, CDR1 is SGHTA and CDR2 FQGNSA. Written as DNA, the CDR3 is TGTGCCAGCAGCCCCGTGGGGGTAGGAGATACGCAGTATTTT. It is translated as CASSPVGVGDTQYF.

The rearrangement links TRBV29-1 to TRBJ2-2, with TRBD2 identical over 7 bases. The CDR3 length is 14 residues. The germline gives CDR1 SQVTM, CDR2 ANQGSEA. V shed 4 bases and J 4 bases; nucleotides not matched to a gene: 6. The chain's CDR3 is CSVVLGRGTGELFF. DNA of the CDR3: TGCAGCGTTGTGTTAGGGAGGGGCACCGGGGAGCTGTTTTTT.

The chain carries TRBV4-2 and TRBJ1-3, with unresolved D. The germline V gene encodes CDR1 LGHNA and CDR2 YNFKEQ. The V end lost 0 bases, the J end lost 3 bases, and 12 bases lay between the germline ends. There are 16 residues in the CDR3. The CDR3 nucleotides read TGTGCCAGCAGCCAAGAGAAAGGGCCATTTGGAAACACCATATATTTT. Residues: CASSQEKGPFGNTIYF.

This clone was detected only once. This chain joins TRBV7-2 and TRBJ1-1; D unresolved. Germline assignment: CDR1 SGHTA and CDR2 FQGNSA. V lost 0 bases and J lost 2, with 4 bases in between. The CDR3 sequence is 13 residues long. The CDR3 loop reads CASSLAQNTEAFF. The CDR3 nucleotides are TGTGCCAGCAGCTTAGCGCAAAACACTGAAGCTTTCTTT.

A remark on this clone: Different DNA sequences within this sample yield the same CDR3. The chain uses TRBV18 and TRBJ1-3; TRBD1 matches at 9 bases. With 3 bases clipped from V and 1 base from J, the junction kept 1 base outside the gene matches. This CDR3 region has 15 residues. Germline CDR1 is KGHSH and CDR2 is LQKENI. Here the CDR3 reads CASSPGQGSGNTIYF. In nucleotides, the CDR3 is TGTGCCAGCTCACCGGGACAGGGATCTGGAAACACCATATATTTT.

The chain uses TRBV7-2 and TRBJ2-2; D unresolved. Germline V lookup: CDR1 SGHTA, CDR2 FQGNSA. The CDR3 length is 14 residues. Trimming stripped 2 bases from V and 4 bases from J, with 8 bases between. The CDR3 loop reads CASSLQIGTGELFF. CDR3 in DNA: TGTGCCAGCAGCTTACAGATCGGCACCGGGGAGCTGTTTTTT.

The rearrangement uses TRBV6-5 and TRBJ2-3; the D gene could be TRBD1 or TRBD2 (5 bases each). Trimming took 2 bases from V and 1 from J, leaving 7 bases between them. The germline V gene encodes CDR1 MNHEY and CDR2 SVGAGI. The CDR3 consists of 14 residues. DNA for the CDR3: TGTGCCAGCAGTTACAGGGGAGGCACAGATACGCAGTATTTT. It translates to CASSYRGGTDTQYF.

The chain recombines TRBV7-2 with TRBJ1-4; possible D gene TRBD1, 6 bases. The V end was cut by 1 base, the J end by 6 bases, with 9 bases between. The germline gives CDR1 SGHTA, CDR2 FQGNSA. The CDR3 has 14 amino acids. The CDR3 is CASSLGQGHEKLFF. In DNA form, the CDR3 reads TGTGCCAGCAGCTTAGGGCAGGGGCATGAAAAACTGTTTTTT.

The rearrangement joins TRBV9 to TRBJ2-5; D is possibly TRBD2 (7 bases). V was cut by 4 bases and J by 4 bases, with 23 bases left in between. The CDR3 is 17 residues long. Germline CDR1 SGDLS, CDR2 YYNGEE. The CDR3 region is CASSPGMRGGNPETQYF. The CDR3 DNA is TGTGCCAGCAGCCCGGGGATGAGGGGGGGCAATCCAGAGACCCAGTACTTC.

This clone has just a few counts. The chain links TRBV7-9 to TRBJ1-4, with D perhaps matching TRBD1 (6 bases). CDR3 length: 14 amino acids. Deletions cut 3 bases from V and 5 bases from J, with 10 bases between. In germline, CDR1 is SEHNR, CDR2 FQNEAQ (reference sequence). This CDR3 reads CASSLTGGNEKLFF. The DNA for the CDR3 is TGTGCCAGCAGCTTGACAGGCGGGAATGAAAAACTGTTTTTT.

This clone was seen only once. The gene calls are TRBV9 and TRBJ2-2, with TRBD1 identical over 9 bases. From germline, CDR1 is SGDLS and CDR2 YYNGEE. J was trimmed by 7 bases and V by 4 bases; bases with no gene match: 8. The CDR3 covers 15 residues. In DNA, the CDR3 is TGTGCCAGCAGCTTGGGACAGGGATCTCACGGGGAGCTGTTTTTT. This sequence encodes CASSLGQGSHGELFF.

The gene calls are TRBV21-1 and TRBJ2-5; the DNA was not used to check the table's D call, TRBD1. TRBV21-1 represents a pseudogene. The CDR3 is made up of 13 amino acids. As DNA, the CDR3 is TGTGCCAGCAGCAAACCAGGGGAACGGACCCAGTACTTC. This sequence encodes CASSKPGERTQYF.

The chain joins TRBV4-2 to TRBJ2-2; 10 bases fit TRBD2. CDR1 LGHNA and CDR2 YNFKEQ come from the germline V gene. There are 17 residues in the CDR3. J gave up 7 bases and V 0 bases, and 8 bases lay outside the gene matches. This chain's CDR3 is CASSQEPAGGPDGELFF. CDR3 nucleotide sequence: TGTGCCAGCAGCCAAGAACCAGCGGGGGGGCCGGACGGGGAGCTGTTTTTT.

This clone turned up a few times. This rearrangement joins TRBV19 to TRBJ2-1; 10 bases map to TRBD2. V shed 6 bases and J 6 bases; nucleotides not matched to a gene: 8. Germline assignment: CDR1 LNHDA and CDR2 SQIVND (reference sequence). This CDR3 comprises 15 residues. The chain's CDR3 is CASSSSSGGPNEQFF. Here the CDR3 DNA reads TGTGCCAGTAGCTCGTCTAGCGGGGGACCCAATGAGCAGTTCTTC.

V usage is TRBV7-2 and J usage is TRBJ1-6, with a tentative D call TRBD1 (5 bases). This CDR3 is 14 amino acids long. The germline V and J ends were trimmed by 3 bases and 10 bases, with 13 bases remaining between them. The germline V gene has CDR1 SGHTA and CDR2 FQGNSA. The CDR3 loop reads CASSFGGEGSPLHF. CDR3 DNA sequence: TGTGCCAGCAGCTTTGGGGGTGAGGGATCACCCCTCCACTTT.

V and J are TRBV7-2 and TRBJ1-2; TRBD1 aligns across 9 bases. J was trimmed by 8 bases and V by 5 bases; bases with no gene match: 6. The germline V gene has CDR1 SGHTA and CDR2 FQGNSA. This CDR3 is built from 13 residues. This CDR3 reads CASSTRTGDGYTF. DNA of the CDR3: TGTGCCAGCAGCACAAGGACAGGGGACGGCTACACCTTC.

V usage is TRBV7-6 and J usage is TRBJ1-1, with D perhaps matching TRBD1 (6 bases). Trimming took off 3 bases at V and 1 base at J, with 12 bases between the two ends. The CDR3 spans 15 residues. Germline V lookup: CDR1 SGHVS, CDR2 FNYEAQ. Here the CDR3 reads CASSFGRGPNTEAFF. The DNA for the CDR3 is TGTGCCAGCAGCTTCGGCAGGGGCCCGAACACTGAAGCTTTCTTT.

V and J are TRBV4-3 and TRBJ2-5; perhaps TRBD2 as D (6 bases). Germline lookup yields CDR1 LGHNA and CDR2 YSLEER. The CDR3 runs to 15 residues. Trimming took off 4 bases at V and 5 bases at J, with 17 bases between the two ends. The CDR3: CASSRQRQAGETQYF. Written as DNA, the CDR3 is TGCGCCAGCAGCCGCCAGAGGCAAGCGGGTGAGACCCAGTACTTC.

CDR3 in DNA: TGTGCCAGCAGCTTAGGAGGGGGCAACAATCAGCCCCAGCATTTT. Translation gives CASSLGGGNNQPQHF. V gene TRBV7-2 combines with J gene TRBJ1-5; 7 bases fit TRBD1. CDR1 and CDR2 (germline): SGHTA, FQGNSA. The CDR3 is 15 residues long. J was trimmed by 3 bases and V by 1 base; bases with no gene match: 3.

V gene TRBV30 combines with J gene TRBJ1-1; tentatively, D is TRBD1 (6 bases). The CDR3 extends over 15 amino acids. Trimming left V 0 bases short and J 6 bases short, with 17 bases between. The germline gives CDR1 GTSNPN, CDR2 SVGIG (reference sequence). The CDR3: CAWSVFGPDSAEAFF. The CDR3 bases are TGTGCCTGGAGTGTTTTCGGCCCGGACAGTGCTGAAGCTTTCTTT.

The DNA of the CDR3 is TGTGCCAGCAGCCCGGCCAGGGAGACCCAGTACTTC. This translates into CASSPARETQYF. The J gene is TRBJ2-5, the V gene TRBV11-2; D ambiguous. V was shortened by 5 bases and J by 5 bases, with 9 bases between the two germline ends. Germline lookup yields CDR1 SGHAT and CDR2 FQNNGV. The CDR3 loop spans 12 amino acids. Using reference TRBV11-2 and TRBJ2-5 for the parts outside the CDR3, the full variable domain is EAGVAQSPRYKIIEKRQSVAFWCNPISGHATLYWYQQILGQGPKLLIQFQNNGVVDDSQLPKDRFSAERLKGVDSTLKIQPAKLEDSAVYLCASSPARETQYFGPGTRLLVL.

The rearrangement links TRBV2 to TRBJ1-4; D unclear. The CDR3 runs to 15 residues. Germline CDR1 and CDR2: SNHLY and FYNNEI. Trimming left V 2 bases short and J 7 bases short, with 14 bases between. The CDR3 sequence is CASSERFGGGEKLFF. DNA for the CDR3: TGTGCCAGCAGTGAAAGGTTTGGAGGTGGTGAAAAACTGTTTTTT.